The 22 T cell receptor beta chains below were found in one sample sequenced in a study of T cells in Graves' hyperthyroidism and ophthalmopathy. Amplification targeted TCR beta CDR3 regions from RNA transcripts. First-round RT-PCR of the TCR CDR3 relied on the HTBI primer set. One entry per CDR3 protein results from TCRdb running MiXCR on the multiplex PCR reads. The sample records hundreds of thousands of distinct CDR3 sequences, roughly 14% being singletons. The sequenced sample consisted of blood. The receptors stem from a woman in her forties with Graves' ophthalmopathy.

Notes on this clonotype: A much larger clone lies a single base off, so this may be a read error. The V and J genes are TRBV30 and TRBJ2-7, with D possibly being TRBD1 or TRBD2 (5 bases each). This CDR3 region has 12 residues. Germline assignment: CDR1 GTSNPN and CDR2 SVGIG (reference sequence). CDR3 amino acids: CAWSRDGYGQYF. DNA of the CDR3: TGTGCCTGGAGTAGGGACGGCTACGGGCAGTACTTC. Together with reference TRBV30 and TRBJ2-7, the CDR3 gives the full variable domain: SQTIHQWPATLVQPVGSPLSLECTVEGTSNPNLYWYRQAAGRGLQLLFYSVGIGQISSEVPQNLSASRPQDRQFILSSKKLLLSDSGFYLCAWSRDGYGQYFGPGTRLTVT.

Ten or more counts support this clonotype. The V and J genes are TRBV28 and TRBJ1-1; unclear D gene. V lost 3 bases, J lost 2 bases, and 7 bases lay in between. Germline CDR1 is MDHEN and CDR2 is SYDVKM. This CDR3 region has 13 residues. CDR3 in DNA: TGTGCCAGCAGTTTCGGGTTTAACACTGAAGCTTTCTTT. It yields the protein CASSFGFNTEAFF.

The chain links TRBV4-1 to TRBJ2-6; 10 nucleotides align to TRBD1. Trimming took 4 bases from V and 4 from J; bases not matched to a gene: 7. CDR1 and CDR2 from the germline V gene are MGHRA and YSYEKL. This CDR3 spans 17 amino acids. This chain's CDR3 is CASSLTGGASGANVLTF. The CDR3 region has the DNA TGCGCCAGCAGCCTGACAGGGGGCGCATCAGGGGCCAACGTCCTGACTTTC.

There are many counts of this clonotype. This sequence joins TRBV11-2 and TRBJ2-7; 9 bases are a match to TRBD1. V lost 4 bases to trimming and J lost 2 bases; unmatched junction nucleotides: 9. Germline-derived CDR1 and CDR2 are SGHAT and FQNNGV. There are 16 residues in the CDR3. The CDR3 is CASSSPTGGLPYEQYF. The CDR3 nucleotides read TGTGCCAGCAGCTCTCCCACAGGGGGCTTACCCTACGAGCAGTACTTC.

The chain links TRBV5-1 to TRBJ2-7, with 7 bases matching TRBD1. Germline trimming cut 3 bases from V and 1 base from J; bases unmatched to any gene: 7. This CDR3 spans 15 amino acids. Germline V gene sequence: CDR1 SGHRS, CDR2 YFSETQ. This chain's CDR3 is CASSSRQGRSYEQYF. The CDR3 coding sequence is TGCGCCAGCAGCTCCCGACAGGGTAGGTCCTACGAGCAGTACTTC.

This clonotype was observed many times. The chain recombines TRBV28 with TRBJ2-7; the D gene is possibly TRBD2 (5 bases). CDR3 length equals 15 residues. The ends were cut back, 6 bases at V and 0 bases at J, with 15 bases in the middle. Germline assignment: CDR1 MDHEN and CDR2 SYDVKM. CDR3 coding DNA: TGTGCCAGCAGCCTAGGACTGCGTCGCTCCTACGAGCAGTACTTC. Its protein product is CASSLGLRRSYEQYF.

This clonotype was detected many times. The J gene is TRBJ2-7, the V gene TRBV2, with D unclear. V lost 2 bases, J lost 5 bases, and 13 bases lay in between. CDR1 is SNHLY and CDR2 is FYNNEI in the germline V gene. CDR3 length: 14 residues. The CDR3 spells CASSESRIRDEQYF. CDR3 in DNA: TGTGCCAGCAGTGAATCGAGGATAAGGGACGAGCAGTACTTC. The entire variable domain, with the rest obtained from reference TRBV2 and TRBJ2-7, is as follows: EPEVTQTPSHQVTQMGQEVILRCVPISNHLYFYWYRQILGQKVEFLVSFYNNEISEKSEIFDDQFSVERPDGSNFTLKIRSTKLEDSAMYFCASSESRIRDEQYFGPGTRLTVT.

This clonotype was recorded at least ten times. The gene calls are TRBV9 and TRBJ2-5; D may be TRBD1 (5 bases). Germline V gene sequence: CDR1 SGDLS, CDR2 YYNGEE. V lost 0 bases to trimming and J lost 5 bases, with 11 bases between them. The CDR3 spans 14 residues. In DNA form, the CDR3 reads TGTGCCAGCAGCGTAGGCAGGGTGGACGAGACCCAGTACTTC. It codes for CASSVGRVDETQYF. The entire variable domain, with the rest obtained from reference TRBV9 and TRBJ2-5, is as follows: DSGVTQTPKHLITATGQRVTLRCSPRSGDLSVYWYQQSLDQGLQFLIQYYNGEERAKGNILERFSAQQFPDLHSELNLSSLELGDSALYFCASSVGRVDETQYFGPGTRLLVL.

The rearrangement joins TRBV12-3 or TRBV12-4 to TRBJ2-2; TRBD2 is a possible D gene (6 bases). This CDR3 spans 14 amino acids. V lost 5 bases and J lost 1, with 8 bases in between. This chain's CDR3 is CASSISGNTGELFF. As DNA, the CDR3 is TGTGCCAGCAGTATTAGCGGGAACACCGGGGAGCTGTTTTTT.

This clonotype was observed many times. V and J are TRBV20-1 and TRBJ2-5; TRBD2 agrees at 9 bases. The CDR3 covers 16 residues. Trimming cost V 6 bases and J 0 bases; bases outside gene matches: 11. The V gene's germline CDR1 is DFQATT and CDR2 SNEGSKA (reference sequence). The CDR3 spells CSASKPSGTNQETQYF. The CDR3 DNA follows: TGCAGTGCGAGCAAGCCTAGCGGGACGAACCAAGAGACCCAGTACTTC.

This clonotype was seen at least ten times. CDR3 sequence (DNA): TGTGCCAGCAGTTTGGAGGGTTGGGGGAATAGTTACGAGCAGTACTTC. Translating gives CASSLEGWGNSYEQYF. The chain uses TRBV28 and TRBJ2-7; the D gene is possibly TRBD2 (6 bases). Germline V gene lookup returns CDR1 MDHEN and CDR2 SYDVKM. V lost 3 bases and J 4 bases, leaving 19 bases between the germline ends. The CDR3 consists of 16 residues.

This clonotype was recorded a few times. The V and J genes are TRBV5-1 and TRBJ1-3, with no clear D. This CDR3 has 14 amino acids. Germline assignment: CDR1 SGHRS and CDR2 YFSETQ. V shed 0 bases and J shed 0 bases, with 4 bases lying between them. The CDR3 loop reads CASSLGASGNTIYF. The CDR3 DNA reads as TGCGCCAGCAGCTTGGGGGCCTCTGGAAACACCATATATTTT.

As to this clonotype: A much more abundant neighbour one base away suggests this may be a read error. The chain joins TRBV2 to TRBJ1-2; D unresolved. Germline V gene data show CDR1 as SNHLY and CDR2 as FYNNEI. This CDR3 spans 11 amino acids. The V gene lost 1 base and the J gene lost 9 bases, with 6 bases spanning the gap. For the CDR3, the DNA is TGTGCCAGCAGTGAAGGAGGGTGCTACACCTTC. Translating gives CASSEGGCYTF.

The chain carries TRBV5-1 and TRBJ2-2, with no clear D. CDR1 is SGHRS, CDR2 YFSETQ, per germline. V lost 7 bases, J lost 1 base, and 8 bases lay in between. The CDR3 runs to 13 residues. The CDR3 DNA follows: TGCGCCAGCCAGGAAGAGAACACCGGGGAGCTGTTTTTT. This gives the protein CASQEENTGELFF. Full variable domain (outside the CDR3, taken from reference TRBV5-1 and TRBJ2-2): KAGVTQTPRYLIKTRGQQVTLSCSPISGHRSVSWYQQTPGQGLQFLFEYFSETQRNKGNFPGRFSGRQFSNSRSEMNVSTLELGDSALYLCASQEENTGELFFGEGSRLTVL.

This clonotype was found a few times. V and J are TRBV5-4 and TRBJ1-1; 8 nucleotides align to TRBD1. This CDR3 is built from 14 residues. Germline CDR1 is SGHNT and CDR2 is YYREEE (reference sequence). Trimming took 5 bases from V and 1 from J; bases not matched to a gene: 4. The CDR3 sequence is CASREGQGNTEAFF. In DNA form, the CDR3 reads TGTGCCAGCAGGGAAGGACAGGGGAACACTGAAGCTTTCTTT.

This clonotype was recorded many times. DNA for the CDR3: TGTGCCAGCAGTTACTCCATCGTCGCTAGCGGGAGTTCCTACGAGCAGTACTTC. Translating it yields CASSYSIVASGSSYEQYF. This chain connects TRBV6-2 or TRBV6-3 to TRBJ2-7, with 10 bases aligning to TRBD2. Germline values: CDR1 MNHEY, CDR2 SVGEGT. The CDR3 spans 18 residues. Trimming removed 0 bases from V and 1 base from J; junction bases left unmatched: 9.

This clonotype has only a few counts. The chain uses TRBV10-3 and TRBJ2-5; D might be TRBD2 (5 bases). The CDR3 is 13 residues long. V lost 5 bases and J 6 bases, leaving 13 bases between the germline ends. CDR1 is ENHRY, CDR2 SYGVKD, per germline. For the CDR3, the DNA is TGTGCCATCAGTAACGGGGAAAAGAAGACCCAGTACTTC. It encodes CAISNGEKKTQYF.

This clonotype was counted many times. The chain links TRBV6-5 to TRBJ1-1; 7 bases line up with TRBD1. V lost 0 bases and J lost 0; bases outside the gene matches: 4. CDR3 length: 16 residues. The germline V gene has CDR1 MNHEY and CDR2 SVGAGI. CDR3 coding DNA: TGTGCCAGCAGTTACTCGATGGGGACAGTGAACACTGAAGCTTTCTTT. It translates to CASSYSMGTVNTEAFF.

There are many counts of this clonotype. The chain is built from TRBV20-1 and TRBJ2-5; the match to TRBD1 covers 8 bases. Per germline, CDR1 DFQATT and CDR2 SNEGSKA (reference sequence). The trim removed 6 bases at V and 4 bases at J, leaving 10 bases unmatched. The CDR3 sequence is 14 residues long. The CDR3 here is CSASTGGRGETQYF. In nucleotides, the CDR3 is TGCAGTGCAAGTACAGGGGGAAGGGGAGAGACCCAGTACTTC.

At least ten counts were recorded for this clonotype. The genes are TRBV12-3 or TRBV12-4 and TRBJ1-1, with 7 bases fitting TRBD1. The ends lost 2 bases at V and 6 bases at J; junction bases unmatched: 6. CDR3 length: 14 residues. The CDR3 spells CASSLYEGAAEAFF. CDR3 DNA: TGTGCCAGCAGTTTATATGAGGGGGCTGCTGAAGCTTTCTTT.

This clonotype was observed many times. The gene calls are TRBV12-3 or TRBV12-4 and TRBJ2-7; TRBD1 matches 7 bases. This CDR3 is 18 amino acids long. The junction had 24 bases not matched to a gene; V was cut back by 6 bases and J by 7 bases. Written as DNA, the CDR3 is TGTGCCAGCAGCTCTCGCCCGGGTCGACAGGGATCGACGAGGGAGCAGTACTTC. Amino acid sequence: CASSSRPGRQGSTREQYF.

This chain joins TRBV4-2 and TRBJ2-7, with D perhaps TRBD1 or TRBD2 (6 bases each). Trimming pared 0 bases from V and 3 bases from J, leaving 18 bases between. This CDR3 is 17 amino acids long. The germline V gene has CDR1 LGHNA and CDR2 YNFKEQ. The CDR3 DNA is TGTGCCAGCAGCCAAGATGGGGGGCATTCGAACCTCTACGAGCAGTACTTC. It codes for CASSQDGGHSNLYEQYF.